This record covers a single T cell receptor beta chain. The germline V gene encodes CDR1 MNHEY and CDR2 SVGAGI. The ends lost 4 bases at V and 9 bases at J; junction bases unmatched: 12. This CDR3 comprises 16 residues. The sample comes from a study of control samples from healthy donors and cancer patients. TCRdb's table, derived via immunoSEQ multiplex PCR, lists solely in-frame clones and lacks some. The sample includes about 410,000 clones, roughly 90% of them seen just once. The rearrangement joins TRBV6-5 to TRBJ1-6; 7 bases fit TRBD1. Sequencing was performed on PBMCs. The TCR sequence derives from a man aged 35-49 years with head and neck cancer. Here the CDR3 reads CASSSPAGQVGSPLHF. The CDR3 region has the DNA TGTGCCAGCAGTTCCCCGGCAGGACAGGTCGGTTCACCCCTCCACTTT.